This note documents a single T cell receptor beta chain sequence. The data were taken from a study of blood T cell repertoires in COVID-19. Study context: Both acute and convalescent COVID-19 samples were obtained from the United States, Italy and Spain.

This CDR3 contains 19 residues. The germline CDR1 and CDR2 sequences are SGHTA and FQGNSA. Trimming removed 5 bases from V and 1 base from J; junction bases left unmatched: 17. The protocol was immunoSEQ multiplex PCR, while the TCRdb copy is restricted to in-frame clones and leaves out a portion. The sample lists tens of thousands of clones, approximately 89% occurring once. The receptor's source is an elderly man with acute or convalescent COVID-19. This chain joins TRBV7-2 and TRBJ2-7; 10 nucleotides agree with TRBD2. The sample taken for sequencing was peripheral blood. In DNA, the CDR3 is TGTGCCAGCAGCAACGTAGCGGGGGGTGGGACTAGCAGATCCTACGAGCAGTACTTC. Its translation is CASSNVAGGGTSRSYEQYF.